The T cell receptor beta chain under discussion was sequenced for a study of blood T cell repertoires in COVID-19. About the study: Nucleic acid was either cDNA or gDNA, and it came from T cells, B-cell-depleted T cells, or PBMCs.

Source study methods: Amplified reference gene primers provided the basis for estimating nucleated cell counts. Using immunoSEQ multiplex PCR, the repertoire was profiled, and TCRdb retains in-frame clones only, with some absent. From that table come the V and J calls and clone size; the DNA was used to work out D and trimming. This sample carries approximately 76,000 clones, almost 85% of them seen once, and the ten largest clones take 8.5% to 14%. Sequencing input: peripheral blood. The TCR originated in a man aged 50 or older with acute or convalescent COVID-19.

The CDR3 region has the DNA TGTGCCAGCAGTCCGGACAGCTCTGGTGGAAACACCATATATTTT. It encodes CASSPDSSGGNTIYF. The chain joins TRBV6-2 or TRBV6-3 to TRBJ1-3, with a possible D match to TRBD1 (6 bases). Trimming took off 5 bases at V and 3 bases at J, with 14 bases between the two ends. Germline lookup yields CDR1 MNHEY and CDR2 SVGEGT. The CDR3 contains 15 residues.